The 13 T cell receptor beta chains listed next were all sequenced from one sample in a study of post-analysis software for immune sequencing data. Which antigens these TCRs recognize remains unknown. The study's findings and limits: Four to six TRBV segments (TRBV5-6, TRBV5-1 and TRBV20-1 among them) occurred more frequently in patients than in controls.

Unique molecular identifiers had been added to the TCR beta cDNA libraries. MiXCR, run by TCRdb on the PCR reads, gives a single entry per CDR3 protein. The table has about 800,000 distinct CDR3 sequences, roughly 29% seen once. Sequencing was done on a sample of blood. These receptors originate from a girl aged 10 to 17 with multiple sclerosis.

The chain is built from TRBV20-1 and TRBJ1-2; D is undetermined. Trimming shortened V by 4 bases and J by 0 bases, and 21 bases separated the two germline ends. CDR1 DFQATT and CDR2 SNEGSKA come from the germline V gene (reference sequence). The CDR3 consists of 17 residues. The CDR3 sequence is CSATNPRSGSSNYGYTF. The CDR3 nucleotides are TGCAGTGCTACCAACCCTAGGTCAGGCAGCTCTAACTATGGCTACACCTTC.

This clonotype turned up a few times. The chain couples TRBV6-1 to TRBJ2-7; D ambiguous. This CDR3 comprises 13 residues. V lost 4 bases, J lost 3 bases, and 10 bases lay in between. Germline V lookup: CDR1 MNHNS, CDR2 SASEGT. The CDR3 loop is CASSGRTFYEQYF. DNA for the CDR3: TGTGCCAGCAGTGGGCGTACTTTCTACGAGCAGTACTTC.

About this clonotype: The junction shows a germline mismatch at one end, possibly a read error. The chain has TRBV9 and TRBJ1-2; TRBD1 aligns across 12 bases. Per germline, CDR1 SGDLS and CDR2 YYNGEE. This CDR3 comprises 13 residues. The CDR3 is CAGRDRGRVGYTF. CDR3 DNA: TGTGCCGGCAGGGACAGGGGGCGCGTTGGCTACACCTTC. Together with reference TRBV9 and TRBJ1-2, the CDR3 gives the full variable domain: DSGVTQTPKHLITATGQRVTLRCSPRSGDLSVYWYQQSLDQGLQFLIQYYNGEERAKGNILERFSAQQFPDLHSELNLSSLELGDSALYFCAGRDRGRVGYTFGSGTRLTVV.

A word on this clonotype: A junction end diverges from the germline sequence, so it may reflect a read error. The genes are TRBV20-1 and TRBJ2-5; possible D gene TRBD2, 6 bases. The assigned J gene may be wrong: the sequence end matches TRBJ2-7 better. The CDR3 loop spans 14 amino acids. Germline CDR1 and CDR2: DFQATT and SNEGSKA (reference sequence). The CDR3: CSAGDRGLTYEQYF. CDR3 DNA: TGCAGTGCTGGAGATAGGGGACTTACCTACGAGCAGTACTTC.

To note about this clonotype: At one boundary the junction diverges from the germline segment, which might be a read error. J is TRBJ2-1 and V is TRBV4-3; tentative D call: TRBD2 (5 bases). The CDR3 length is 15 residues. CDR1 and CDR2 from the germline V gene are LGHNA and YSLEER. DNA of the CDR3: TGCGCCAGAAGCCTTGGGGAGCCCGAATACAATGAGCAGTTCTTC. Residues: CARSLGEPEYNEQFF.

This clonotype has only a few counts. This rearrangement joins TRBV7-2 to TRBJ1-6; D gene unclear. CDR1 and CDR2 (germline): SGHTA, FQGNSA. The germline V and J ends were trimmed by 4 bases and 5 bases, with 6 bases remaining between them. The CDR3 is 13 residues long. CDR3 sequence (DNA): TGTGCCAGCAGCTCTTACCATAATTCACCCCTCCACTTT. It translates to CASSSYHNSPLHF.

Only a few counts were recorded for this clonotype. This chain connects TRBV2 to TRBJ2-6; D gene uncertain. The ends were cut back, 4 bases at V and 1 base at J, with 5 bases in the middle. CDR1 and CDR2 (germline): SNHLY, FYNNEI. The CDR3 is 14 amino acids. CDR3 bases: TGTGCCAGCAGTGCCCTATCTGGGGCCAACGTCCTGACTTTC. This translates into CASSALSGANVLTF.

A few counts support this clonotype. This sequence joins TRBV20-1 and TRBJ1-4; no reliable D call. Germline-derived CDR1 and CDR2 are DFQATT and SNEGSKA (reference sequence). The V end lost 3 bases, the J end lost 14 bases, and 13 bases lay between the germline ends. The CDR3 covers 11 residues. CDR3 bases: TGCAGTGCTAGGGGCAGCGTGGGGCTGTTTTTT. Translation: CSARGSVGLFF.

The chain recombines TRBV20-1 with TRBJ2-3, with a tentative D call TRBD1 (6 bases). The CDR3 sequence is 17 residues long. Deletions cut 6 bases from V and 4 bases from J, with 26 bases between. Germline CDR1 is DFQATT and CDR2 is SNEGSKA (reference sequence). CDR3 protein: CSATTRKDRGSADTQYF. CDR3 nucleotides: TGCAGTGCCACAACACGCAAGGACAGAGGAAGCGCAGATACGCAGTATTTT.

As for this clonotype: A much larger clone lies a single base off, so this may be a read error. The chain uses TRBV12-3 or TRBV12-4 and TRBJ2-1; tentatively, D is TRBD1 or TRBD2 (5 bases each). CDR3 size: 13 residues. The V gene lost 2 bases and the J gene lost 13 bases, with 15 bases spanning the gap. CDR3 in DNA: TGTGCCAGCAGTTTACCCAGCAGGGAGACCCAGTTCTTC. It yields the protein CASSLPSRETQFF.

This clonotype was seen at least ten times. The gene calls are TRBV4-3 and TRBJ2-7; D not resolved. CDR1 is LGHNA, CDR2 YSLEER, per germline. V lost 3 bases, J lost 7 bases, and 16 bases lay in between. The CDR3 runs 14 residues. CDR3 nucleotides: TGCGCCAGCAGCCAGGGCCGGCCTTCGGTGGAGCAGTACTTC. This encodes CASSQGRPSVEQYF.

The rearrangement links TRBV20-1 to TRBJ1-4, with D perhaps TRBD1 (5 bases). Germline V gives CDR1 DFQATT, CDR2 SNEGSKA (reference sequence). The CDR3 has 16 amino acids. Trimming stripped 0 bases from V and 7 bases from J, with 18 bases between. In DNA, the CDR3 is TGCAGTGCTAGAGATTACAAGAGAGAGGGGAGTGAAAAACTGTTTTTT. This sequence encodes CSARDYKREGSEKLFF.

J is TRBJ1-1 and V is TRBV7-9, with 7 positions matching TRBD1. CDR1 is SEHNR and CDR2 is FQNEAQ in the germline V gene (reference sequence). This CDR3 is 17 amino acids long. V dropped 2 bases and J dropped 3; count of bases not matched to a gene: 12. DNA of the CDR3: TGTGCCAGCAGCTTATCCCAGGGGGGAGCGGTGGACACTGAAGCTTTCTTT. It translates to CASSLSQGGAVDTEAFF.